The clone carrying this T cell receptor (beta chain) was seen more than once but under ten times. The data stem from a study of blood T cell repertoires in COVID-19. The table came from immunoSEQ multiplex PCR; TCRdb's copy has only in-frame clones and leaves some out. The data show over 200,000 clones, 70% to 90% seen once. V shed 7 bases and J 4 bases; nucleotides not matched to a gene: 1. The CDR3 runs to 12 residues. Germline lookup yields CDR1 MNHEY and CDR2 SMNVEV (reference sequence). The clonotype was recovered from a woman aged 18 to 35 who had recovered from COVID-19. The chain recombines TRBV27 with TRBJ1-2; 9 bases line up with TRBD1. Input material: peripheral blood. The CDR3 DNA is TGTGCCAGCACGACAGGGGGCTATGGCTACACCTTC. This sequence encodes CASTTGGYGYTF.